This T cell receptor beta chain is drawn from a study of graft-versus-host responses after intestinal transplantation. Study context: Transplant types were multivisceral, liver-intestinal, or isolated intestinal. Anti-thymocyte globulin was used for induction in all recipients, who then took tacrolimus and steroids for about 3 years. Findings and limits, study-wide: Subjects displaying graft-donor T cell macrochimerism possessed elevated graft-versus-host to host-versus-graft clonal ratios inside allografts. In recipient marrow, GvH clones were found, and some appeared first in ileum or blood.

Libraries were prepared by immunoSEQ multiplex PCR; TCRdb keeps only in-frame clonotypes and omits some of them. The sample contains about 15,000 clones, about 90% of which appear only once. The germline gives CDR1 MNHEY, CDR2 SVGAGI. The V and J ends lost 2 bases and 1 base, in that order; junction bases with no gene match: 2. The CDR3 has 15 amino acids. About this clone itself: Antigen: not known.

The sample was bone marrow, taken nearly 130 days after intestinal transplantation. The clonotype comes from a human patient who received an intestinal transplant, so some T cells may come from the graft donor. This chain uses TRBV6-5 with TRBJ1-1; 9 positions agree with TRBD1. CDR3 in DNA: TGTGCCAGCAGTTACCTGGGACAGGGGAACACTGAAGCTTTCTTT. Amino acid sequence: CASSYLGQGNTEAFF.